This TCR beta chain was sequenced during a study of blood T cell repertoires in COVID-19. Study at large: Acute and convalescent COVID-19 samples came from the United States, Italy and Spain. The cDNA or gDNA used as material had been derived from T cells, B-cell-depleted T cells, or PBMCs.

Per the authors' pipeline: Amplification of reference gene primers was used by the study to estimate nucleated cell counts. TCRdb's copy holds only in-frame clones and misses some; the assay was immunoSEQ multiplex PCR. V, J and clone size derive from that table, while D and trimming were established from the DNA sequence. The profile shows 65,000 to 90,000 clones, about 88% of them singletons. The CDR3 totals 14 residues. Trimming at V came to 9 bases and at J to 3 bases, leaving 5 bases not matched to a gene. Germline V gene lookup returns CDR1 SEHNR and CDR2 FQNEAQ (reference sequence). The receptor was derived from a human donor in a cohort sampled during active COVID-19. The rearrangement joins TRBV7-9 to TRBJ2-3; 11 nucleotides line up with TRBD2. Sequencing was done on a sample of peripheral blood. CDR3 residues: CASGGTSGTDTQYF. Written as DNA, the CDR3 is TGTGCCAGTGGAGGGACTAGCGGAACAGATACGCAGTATTTT.